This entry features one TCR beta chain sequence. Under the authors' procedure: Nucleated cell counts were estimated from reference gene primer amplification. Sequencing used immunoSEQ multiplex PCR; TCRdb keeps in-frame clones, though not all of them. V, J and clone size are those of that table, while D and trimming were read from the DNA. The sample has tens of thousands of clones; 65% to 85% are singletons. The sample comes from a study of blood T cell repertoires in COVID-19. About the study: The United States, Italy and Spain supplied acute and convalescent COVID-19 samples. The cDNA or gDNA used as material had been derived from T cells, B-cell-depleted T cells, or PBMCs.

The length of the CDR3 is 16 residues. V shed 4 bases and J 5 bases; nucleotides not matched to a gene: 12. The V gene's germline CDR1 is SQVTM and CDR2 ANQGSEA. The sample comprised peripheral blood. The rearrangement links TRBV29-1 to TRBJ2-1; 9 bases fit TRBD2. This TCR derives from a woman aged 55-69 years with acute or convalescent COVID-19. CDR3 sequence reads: CSVAVAGVSRNNEQFF. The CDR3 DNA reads TGCAGCGTTGCTGTAGCGGGGGTCTCCCGAAACAATGAGCAGTTCTTC.